Each of the 20 T cell receptor beta chains below was sequenced from the same sample in a study of shared clonotypes between healthy human individuals. TCRdb's table, derived via immunoSEQ multiplex PCR, lists solely in-frame clones and lacks some. Among over 2 million clones, about nine tenths were seen once, and the ten largest hold 0.37%. Sequencing used naive CD4+ T cells from PBMCs. Subset reported: CD45RA+ positively selected. The receptor source for this set is a man aged 18-30 years in good health. Some clones in this sample may be carry-over from other donors' samples.

This clone has a single count. The CDR3: CASSLEVRVGNTIYF. The CDR3 bases are TGTGCCAGCAGCTTAGAGGTGCGGGTTGGAAACACCATATATTTT. This chain uses TRBV7-8 with TRBJ1-3; D not resolved. CDR1 is SGHVS, CDR2 FQNEAQ, per germline. Trimming shortened V by 1 base and J by 3 bases, and 10 bases separated the two germline ends. The CDR3 covers 15 residues. Full variable domain (outside the CDR3, taken from reference TRBV7-8 and TRBJ1-3): GAGVSQSPRYKVAKRGQDVALRCDPISGHVSLFWYQQALGQGPEFLTYFQNEAQLDKSGLPSDRFFAERPEGSVSTLKIQRTQQEDSAVYLCASSLEVRVGNTIYFGEGSWLTVV.

V usage is TRBV5-1 and J usage is TRBJ1-4; the match to TRBD1 covers 7 bases. Germline loops: CDR1 SGHRS, CDR2 YFSETQ. The CDR3 sequence is 13 residues long. V lost 4 bases, J lost 7 bases, and 4 bases stayed unmatched. CDR3 DNA: TGCGCCAGCAGCCGGGACAGCGCTGAAAAACTGTTTTTT. The encoded protein is CASSRDSAEKLFF.

The rearrangement links TRBV19 to TRBJ1-1; 8 bases map to TRBD1. In germline, CDR1 is LNHDA, CDR2 SQIVND (reference sequence). With 6 bases clipped from V and 0 bases from J, the junction kept 12 bases outside the gene matches. The CDR3 totals 17 residues. The DNA for the CDR3 is TGTGCCAGTAGCCCCCAGGGGGCCAGAACCTTGAACACTGAAGCTTTCTTT. Its translation is CASSPQGARTLNTEAFF.

As regards this clone: A far larger clone lies a single base away; this is likely a read error. This same CDR3 is encoded by further DNA sequences in the sample. This chain joins TRBV7-3 and TRBJ2-7; perhaps TRBD2 as D (5 bases). V lost 5 bases, J lost 0 bases, and 11 bases lay in between. CDR1 and CDR2 from the germline V gene are SGHTA and FQGTGA. This CDR3 comprises 14 residues. As DNA, the CDR3 is TGTGCCAGCAGCCCGACGGGGAGCTCCTACGAGCAGTACTTC. This encodes CASSPTGSSYEQYF.

This chain links TRBV11-2 with TRBJ2-1; either TRBD1 or TRBD2 may supply D (5 bases each). The CDR3 runs to 15 residues. Germline V gene sequence: CDR1 SGHAT, CDR2 FQNNGV. Trimming removed 4 bases at V and 15 bases at J, with 25 bases between. Here the CDR3 reads CASSSFTDRDARRFF. The CDR3 region has the DNA TGTGCCAGCAGCTCCTTTACGGACCGGGACGCAAGACGGTTCTTC.

The chain employs TRBV27 and TRBJ1-2; 7 bases fit TRBD1. The germline gives CDR1 MNHEY, CDR2 SMNVEV (reference sequence). The CDR3 is 14 amino acids. V lost 2 bases and J lost 7; bases outside the gene matches: 7. CDR3 bases: TGTGCCAGCAGTTTAGGGGAGGGGGCAGGTGGCTACACCTTC. It is translated as CASSLGEGAGGYTF.

The V gene is TRBV30, the J gene TRBJ2-5, with a possible D match to TRBD2 (6 bases). The CDR3 is 15 amino acids. Trimming removed 5 bases at V and 4 bases at J, with 20 bases between. The germline V gene has CDR1 GTSNPN and CDR2 SVGIG (reference sequence). CDR3 bases: TGTGCCTGGGACCGAAGCGGAGGGCCGGCAGAGACCCAGTACTTC. Translating it yields CAWDRSGGPAETQYF.

V and J are TRBV28 and TRBJ1-5; the D gene is possibly TRBD1 (5 bases). CDR3 size: 15 residues. V dropped 6 bases and J dropped 5 bases, with 17 bases sitting between them. Germline V gene lookup returns CDR1 MDHEN and CDR2 SYDVKM. CDR3 sequence: CASRTPGGDHQPQHF. The DNA of the CDR3 is TGTGCCAGCAGAACCCCAGGAGGGGATCATCAGCCCCAGCATTTT.

The chain employs TRBV2 and TRBJ1-5, with D possibly TRBD1 on 5 matching bases. The germline CDR1 and CDR2 sequences are SNHLY and FYNNEI. This CDR3 has 15 amino acids. Trimming left V 6 bases short and J 3 bases short, with 15 bases between. CDR3 loop: CASSAVDSFNQPQHF. The DNA for the CDR3 is TGTGCCAGCAGCGCCGTCGACAGCTTCAATCAGCCCCAGCATTTT.

The CDR3 region is CASSLAHPDTQYF. Here the CDR3 DNA reads TGTGCCAGCAGCTTAGCCCACCCAGATACGCAGTATTTT. The chain has TRBV7-3 and TRBJ2-3; D uncertain. Germline V CDR1 and CDR2: SGHTA, FQGTGA. This CDR3 comprises 13 residues. Trimming left V 2 bases short and J 4 bases short, with 7 bases between. Full variable domain (rest looked up from reference TRBV7-3 and TRBJ2-3): GAGVSQTPSNKVTEKGKYVELRCDPISGHTALYWYRQSLGQGPEFLIYFQGTGAADDSGLPNDRFFAVRPEGSVSTLKIQRTERGDSAVYLCASSLAHPDTQYFGPGTRLTVL.

The V gene is TRBV21-1, the J gene TRBJ1-2; the DNA was not compared with TRBD1, the D call given in the table. TRBV21-1 is annotated as a pseudogene. The CDR3 is 14 residues long. CDR3 amino acids: CASTNGQGAWGYTF. The CDR3, as DNA: TGTGCCAGCACCAACGGACAGGGGGCATGGGGCTACACCTTC.

The chain joins TRBV9 to TRBJ2-7, with D perhaps TRBD1 or TRBD2 (5 bases each). The CDR3 spans 14 residues. Trimming removed 4 bases from V and 2 bases from J, with 13 bases in between. In germline, CDR1 is SGDLS, CDR2 YYNGEE. This chain's CDR3 is CASSTGTGTYEQYF. The CDR3 DNA sequence: TGTGCCAGCAGCACCGGGACGGGTACCTACGAGCAGTACTTC.

The CDR3 DNA reads as TGTGCCAGCTCACCACCTGTGAAGACAGTCACCGGGGAGCTGTTTTTT. This encodes CASSPPVKTVTGELFF. This sequence joins TRBV18 and TRBJ2-2; maybe TRBD1 (5 bases). The V gene lost 0 bases and the J gene lost 4 bases, with 12 bases spanning the gap. Per germline, CDR1 KGHSH and CDR2 LQKENI. This CDR3 region has 16 residues. The full variable domain, its missing parts supplied by reference TRBV18 and TRBJ2-2, is NAGVMQNPRHLVRRRGQEARLRCSPMKGHSHVYWYRQLPEEGLKFMVYLQKENIIDESGMPKERFSAEFPKEGPSILRIQQVVRGDSAAYFCASSPPVKTVTGELFFGEGSRLTVL.

The chain employs TRBV5-4 and TRBJ2-5; D possibly corresponds to TRBD2 (7 bases). CDR1 SGHNT and CDR2 YYREEE come from the germline V gene (reference sequence). The CDR3 contains 14 residues. V lost 4 bases and J 5 bases, leaving 15 bases between the germline ends. The CDR3 DNA follows: TGTGCCAGCAGCCGAGGGGGGGACTTGGAGACCCAGTACTTC. Protein: CASSRGGDLETQYF.

This clone was seen just once. The V call is TRBV27, the J call TRBJ2-7, with D unclear. CDR3 size: 13 residues. V was pared by 4 bases and J by 5 bases, with 12 bases between. Per germline, CDR1 MNHEY and CDR2 SMNVEV (reference sequence). CDR3 nucleotides: TGTGCCAGCAGTTCCCACAGTTACCACGAGCAGTACTTC. Protein product: CASSSHSYHEQYF.

The chain carries TRBV28 and TRBJ2-1; D tentatively fits TRBD1 or TRBD2 (5 bases each). CDR1 MDHEN and CDR2 SYDVKM come from the germline V gene. CDR3 length equals 12 residues. The V end lost 8 bases, the J end lost 10 bases, and 15 bases lay between the germline ends. The DNA of the CDR3 is TGTGCCAGCGGCCTTCAGGGAGAGGAGCAGTTCTTC. Protein product: CASGLQGEEQFF.

The chain carries TRBV7-9 and TRBJ1-2; weak D call: TRBD1 (6 bases). The V and J ends lost 8 bases and 2 bases respectively, with 21 bases between them. Germline V lookup: CDR1 SEHNR, CDR2 FQNEAQ (reference sequence). CDR3 size: 16 residues. The CDR3 region has the DNA TGTGCCAGCGTATCCCAGGGGTCCAACCCGAACTATGGCTACACCTTC. Protein product: CASVSQGSNPNYGYTF.

This chain uses TRBV4-1 with TRBJ1-1; D is unclear. The CDR3 extends over 16 amino acids. The germline V gene has CDR1 MGHRA and CDR2 YSYEKL. V was trimmed by 3 bases and J by 1 base, leaving 15 bases between them. As DNA, the CDR3 is TGCGCCAGCAGCCAGGGGAAGATAAACCCGAACACTGAAGCTTTCTTT. Protein sequence: CASSQGKINPNTEAFF.

The chain employs TRBV18 and TRBJ2-1; D is unclear. CDR1 is KGHSH and CDR2 is LQKENI in the germline V gene. The CDR3 has 17 residues. Trimming removed 0 bases at V and 1 base at J, with 13 bases between. CDR3 coding DNA: TGTGCCAGCTCACCACCGACGGGCGGTAGTTCCTACAATGAGCAGTTCTTC. Its protein product is CASSPPTGGSSYNEQFF.

The gene calls are TRBV19 and TRBJ1-1, with D unresolved. V lost 3 bases and J lost 4, with 12 bases in between. This CDR3 contains 14 residues. Looked up from germline, CDR1 is LNHDA and CDR2 is SQIVND (reference sequence). For the CDR3, the DNA is TGTGCCAGTAGTATGTCCTGGCAGGCCACTGAAGCTTTCTTT. Its protein is CASSMSWQATEAFF.